Following are 27 T cell receptor beta chains from one sample sequenced in a study of blood T cells in healthy people across ages. A second PCR, run for roughly 7 to 11 cycles, used a sample-barcoded 5' primer plus a J-beta primer mix. TCRdb reprocessed the 5' RACE reads via MiXCR and lists one record per CDR3 protein. This table has approximately 1,700,000 distinct CDR3 sequences, about 39% appearing once. The sequenced material came from blood. The receptors were sampled from a human donor in good health.

This clonotype has just a few counts. The V gene is TRBV6-5, the J gene TRBJ2-7; TRBD1 is a possible D gene (5 bases). In germline, CDR1 is MNHEY, CDR2 SVGAGI. The V end was cut by 4 bases, the J end by 4 bases, with 17 bases between. The CDR3 sequence is 15 residues long. CDR3 residues: CASSFTQGAGYEQYF. DNA for the CDR3: TGTGCCAGCAGTTTCACGCAAGGGGCAGGGTACGAGCAGTACTTC.

V is TRBV5-1 and J is TRBJ2-1, with D hard to call. Trimming stripped 2 bases from V and 9 bases from J, with 12 bases between. The CDR3 contains 13 residues. Germline-derived CDR1 and CDR2 are SGHRS and YFSETQ. CDR3 nucleotides: TGCGCCAGCAGCTTAGACTGGAGTGGTGAGCAGTTCTTC. Translation: CASSLDWSGEQFF.

This clonotype was counted between two and nine times. This rearrangement joins TRBV4-1 to TRBJ2-7; D ambiguous. CDR1 is MGHRA and CDR2 is YSYEKL in the germline V gene. The V and J ends lost 3 bases and 3 bases respectively, with 12 bases between them. There are 14 residues in the CDR3. The CDR3 sequence: CASSQKDLYYEQYF. The CDR3 nucleotides are TGCGCCAGCAGCCAGAAGGACCTTTACTACGAGCAGTACTTC.

This clonotype was observed a few times. The V call is TRBV12-5, the J call TRBJ2-1, with 9 bases that match TRBD1. This CDR3 contains 17 residues. The V and J ends lost 2 bases and 0 bases, in that order; junction bases with no gene match: 5. Germline V gene sequence: CDR1 LGHNT, CDR2 FRNRAP. CDR3 sequence: CASGLLRQGDSYNEQFF. The CDR3 DNA sequence: TGTGCTAGTGGTTTGCTCCGACAGGGGGACTCCTACAATGAGCAGTTCTTC.

The V and J genes are TRBV7-2 and TRBJ1-3, with 7 bases that match TRBD1. J lost 2 bases, V lost 11 bases, and 3 bases had no gene match. The germline V gene encodes CDR1 SGHTA and CDR2 FQGNSA. The CDR3 runs to 12 residues. Here the CDR3 DNA reads TGTGCCCAGGGGGTCACTGGAAACACCATATATTTT. Residues: CAQGVTGNTIYF.

This clonotype came up a few times. The rearrangement links TRBV10-3 to TRBJ2-1; no clear D gene. The V end was cut by 2 bases, the J end by 0 bases, with 5 bases between. This CDR3 is 14 amino acids long. Germline loops: CDR1 ENHRY, CDR2 SYGVKD. CDR3 sequence (DNA): TGTGCCATCAGTGAGCGTAGCTCCTACAATGAGCAGTTCTTC. This sequence encodes CAISERSSYNEQFF.

V and J are TRBV9 and TRBJ1-2; no firm D call. V was clipped by 1 base and J by 4 bases, with 14 bases between them. Germline V gives CDR1 SGDLS, CDR2 YYNGEE. CDR3 length equals 15 residues. CDR3 region: CASSVSSVSAYGYTF. The CDR3 DNA reads TGTGCCAGCAGCGTATCTTCGGTGTCGGCCTATGGCTACACCTTC.

The chain uses TRBV4-1 and TRBJ2-5, with D perhaps TRBD2 (6 bases). CDR3 length equals 14 residues. V was shortened by 1 base and J by 5 bases, with 11 bases between the two germline ends. Germline V lookup: CDR1 MGHRA, CDR2 YSYEKL. CDR3: CASSQVAGMETQYF. The DNA for the CDR3 is TGCGCCAGCAGCCAAGTGGCGGGGATGGAGACCCAGTACTTC.

This clonotype was seen a handful of times. The chain recombines TRBV7-6 with TRBJ2-7; D is undetermined. V shed 4 bases and J shed 2 bases, with 12 bases lying between them. The CDR3 length is 14 residues. The germline V gene encodes CDR1 SGHVS and CDR2 FNYEAQ. The CDR3, as DNA: TGTGCCAGCAGCTCGGTGGGAAATCCCTACGAGCAGTACTTC. Amino acid sequence: CASSSVGNPYEQYF.

This clonotype turned up a few times. This chain's CDR3 is CASSPEDSRQRRLETQYF. CDR3 sequence (DNA): TGTGCCAGCAGTCCCGAGGATAGCCGGCAACGGAGACTAGAGACCCAGTACTTC. This chain connects TRBV12-3 or TRBV12-4 to TRBJ2-5; D gene ambiguous. Trimming stripped 5 bases from V and 4 bases from J, with 26 bases between. The CDR3 is 18 amino acids.

This chain connects TRBV7-2 to TRBJ1-2; TRBD1 matches 10 bases. The germline V gene has CDR1 SGHTA and CDR2 FQGNSA. The CDR3 contains 14 residues. With V trimmed by 2 bases and J by 8 bases, 5 bases remained unmatched. CDR3 loop: CASSLRGTGDGYTF. CDR3 nucleotide sequence: TGTGCCAGCAGCTTAAGAGGGACAGGGGACGGCTACACCTTC.

The chain joins TRBV5-6 to TRBJ2-7, with TRBD2 identical over 7 bases. Looked up from germline, CDR1 is SGHDT and CDR2 is YYEEEE. This CDR3 comprises 15 residues. Trimming at V came to 3 bases and at J to 4 bases, leaving 10 bases not matched to a gene. CDR3 sequence (DNA): TGTGCCAGCAGCTGGGGACGAACGGGGGGTTACGAGCAGTACTTC. As protein: CASSWGRTGGYEQYF.

V and J are TRBV5-1 and TRBJ1-5, with D uncertain. The V and J ends lost 4 bases and 4 bases respectively, with 12 bases between them. There are 14 residues in the CDR3. Germline CDR1 and CDR2: SGHRS and YFSETQ. In DNA form, the CDR3 reads TGCGCCAGCAGCGTGGGGAGTCCGAATCAGCCCCAGCATTTT. It specifies CASSVGSPNQPQHF.

The chain couples TRBV7-2 to TRBJ2-5; 8 bases are shared with TRBD1. Unmatched junction bases numbered 6, after V lost 5 bases and J lost 1 base. The CDR3 consists of 15 residues. From germline, CDR1 is SGHTA and CDR2 FQGNSA. The chain's CDR3 is CASSGNRGSQETQYF. The CDR3 nucleotides are TGTGCCAGCAGCGGCAACAGGGGGTCCCAAGAGACCCAGTACTTC.

This clonotype was picked up one time. This chain connects TRBV20-1 to TRBJ2-1; 8 nucleotides align to TRBD1. Per the germline V gene, CDR1 is DFQATT and CDR2 is SNEGSKA (reference sequence). V trimming: 0 bases; J trimming: 13 bases; junction bases outside the gene matches: 11. The CDR3 extends over 14 amino acids. CDR3 DNA sequence: TGCAGTGCTAGAGATTACAGGGGGAGAGAGACCCAGTTCTTC. Translated: CSARDYRGRETQFF.

The rearrangement uses TRBV29-1 and TRBJ2-1; D is ambiguous. The V and J ends lost 7 bases and 7 bases respectively, with 11 bases between them. There are 11 residues in the CDR3. The V gene's germline CDR1 is SQVTM and CDR2 ANQGSEA. The CDR3 loop reads CSGVLGNEQFF. The CDR3, as DNA: TGCAGCGGGGTCCTGGGAAATGAGCAGTTCTTC.

In DNA, the CDR3 is TGCGCCAGCAGCCAGCTTGCTAGCGTGGTACCCAAAAACATTCAGTACTTC. Its translation: CASSQLASVVPKNIQYF. The chain employs TRBV4-1 and TRBJ2-4; D may be TRBD2 (6 bases). Deletions cut 3 bases from V and 2 bases from J, with 17 bases between. Per the germline V gene, CDR1 is MGHRA and CDR2 is YSYEKL. The CDR3 is made up of 17 amino acids.

The rearrangement joins TRBV29-1 to TRBJ1-2; D is unclear. Germline V gene sequence: CDR1 SQVTM, CDR2 ANQGSEA. Trimming took off 2 bases at V and 3 bases at J, with 7 bases between the two ends. The CDR3 spans 12 residues. As DNA, the CDR3 is TGCAGCGTTGAAATACAGCACTATGGCTACACCTTC. Protein sequence: CSVEIQHYGYTF. Drawing the rest from reference TRBV29-1 and TRBJ1-2, the complete variable domain is SAVISQKPSRDICQRGTSLTIQCQVDSQVTMMFWYRQQPGQSLTLIATANQGSEATYESGFVIDKFPISRPNLTFSTLTVSNMSPEDSSIYLCSVEIQHYGYTFGSGTRLTVV.

As DNA, the CDR3 is TGCGCCAGCAGCTCCTTTCATTTGACAGGGAAGGAGACCCAGTACTTC. Its translation is CASSSFHLTGKETQYF. The chain recombines TRBV5-1 with TRBJ2-5, with 7 nucleotides matching TRBD1. The CDR3 extends over 16 amino acids. Germline values: CDR1 SGHRS, CDR2 YFSETQ. The ends lost 3 bases at V and 5 bases at J; junction bases unmatched: 13.

This clonotype occurred a few times. V gene TRBV19 combines with J gene TRBJ1-1, with D unclear. The germline V gene has CDR1 LNHDA and CDR2 SQIVND (reference sequence). With 4 bases removed from V and 7 bases from J, the gap between germline ends came to 7 bases. The CDR3 totals 11 residues. For the CDR3, the DNA is TGTGCCAGTAGTAGGACGGTTGAAGCTTTCTTT. Amino acids: CASSRTVEAFF.

The CDR3 nucleotides read TGCGCCAGCAGTATCCGCGGGGGGAGCAATGAGCAGTTCTTC. Translating gives CASSIRGGSNEQFF. The V call is TRBV5-1, the J call TRBJ2-1; 8 bases fit TRBD2. V lost 5 bases and J lost 6; bases outside the gene matches: 7. The V gene's germline CDR1 is SGHRS and CDR2 YFSETQ. The CDR3 spans 14 residues. The full variable domain, with the rest looked up from reference TRBV5-1 and TRBJ2-1, is KAGVTQTPRYLIKTRGQQVTLSCSPISGHRSVSWYQQTPGQGLQFLFEYFSETQRNKGNFPGRFSGRQFSNSRSEMNVSTLELGDSALYLCASSIRGGSNEQFFGPGTRLTVL.

This clonotype was counted between two and nine times. The gene calls are TRBV4-2 and TRBJ2-3, with D maybe TRBD1 (5 bases). V shed 1 base and J shed 0 bases, with 14 bases lying between them. This CDR3 region has 17 residues. Germline V gene lookup returns CDR1 LGHNA and CDR2 YNFKEQ. The chain's CDR3 is CASSQASLGESTDTQYF. DNA of the CDR3: TGTGCCAGCAGCCAAGCATCCCTAGGGGAAAGCACAGATACGCAGTATTTT.

The chain uses TRBV11-1 and TRBJ2-1; D is possibly TRBD1 (8 bases). Trimming shortened V by 5 bases and J by 5 bases, and 16 bases separated the two germline ends. The CDR3 covers 15 residues. Germline CDR1 SGHAT, CDR2 FQDESV (reference sequence). CDR3 sequence reads: CASSLGQGGNNEQFF. CDR3 DNA: TGTGCCAGCAGCCTTGGACAGGGAGGGAACAATGAGCAGTTCTTC.

The rearrangement joins TRBV27 to TRBJ2-7, with 7 bases that match TRBD1. This CDR3 is 16 amino acids long. Trimming at V came to 8 bases and at J to 2 bases, leaving 15 bases not matched to a gene. Germline CDR1 is MNHEY and CDR2 is SMNVEV (reference sequence). The CDR3 coding sequence is TGTGCCAGCTCCCCCTCCACAGGGGCCCAAACCTACGAGCAGTACTTC. Its translation is CASSPSTGAQTYEQYF.

V is TRBV2 and J is TRBJ2-7; D call uncertain. V shed 1 base and J shed 7 bases, with 5 bases lying between them. Germline CDR1 reads SNHLY; CDR2 reads FYNNEI. The CDR3 runs to 11 residues. This CDR3 is CASSEVTEQYF. The CDR3 DNA reads as TGTGCCAGCAGTGAAGTGACAGAGCAGTACTTC. Filled out from reference TRBV2 and TRBJ2-7, the complete variable domain reads EPEVTQTPSHQVTQMGQEVILRCVPISNHLYFYWYRQILGQKVEFLVSFYNNEISEKSEIFDDQFSVERPDGSNFTLKIRSTKLEDSAMYFCASSEVTEQYFGPGTRLTVT.

The rearrangement uses TRBV12-3 or TRBV12-4 and TRBJ1-6; 7 nucleotides match TRBD1. V lost 6 bases and J lost 10; bases outside the gene matches: 6. The CDR3 extends over 13 amino acids. As DNA, the CDR3 is TGTGCCAGCAGGTCGACAGGGAGGTCACCCCTCCACTTT. Its protein is CASRSTGRSPLHF.

CDR3 amino acids: CASSPRRTLYEQYF. CDR3 in DNA: TGTGCCAGCTCCCCGAGACGGACTCTCTACGAGCAGTACTTC. This chain uses TRBV12-3 or TRBV12-4 with TRBJ2-7, with a weak D call TRBD2 (5 bases). The CDR3 contains 14 residues. The V and J ends lost 8 bases and 3 bases respectively, with 17 bases between them.